These T cell receptor beta chains were read from a single sample in a study of glioma-infiltrating T cells after dendritic cell vaccination. Only in-frame clones appear in the TCRdb table, and some are missing; sequencing was by immunoSEQ multiplex PCR. The data hold about 73,000 clones, with more than 65% observed a single time. The sequenced sample was blood, obtained before dendritic cell vaccination. Receptor source: a human donor with glioblastoma. Both conserved end residues are part of each CDR3. The order of the fields is D gene, V gene, CDR3 protein. The D gene is left open where the match is weak.

. | TRBV29-1 | CSVEIGGGKLFF
TRBD1 | TRBV6-5 | CARSYQGQARGEQYF
TRBD2 | TRBV27 | CASSYRGSNNEQFF
. | TRBV10-3 | CAIRSGTGNTIYF
. | TRBV4-1 | CASSQGGEVNTIYF
. | TRBV2 | CASIEGRIGVGYGYTF
. | TRBV28 | CASSETGNQPQHF
. | TRBV10-3 | CAISEEVGLHGYTF
TRBD2 | TRBV29-1 | CSVGLAGFDEQFF
TRBD1 | TRBV28 | CASSLPGSATGGEKLFF
TRBD2 | TRBV6-1 | CASSPRTTSNDEQFF
TRBD1 | TRBV2 | CASSATGTGILNGYTF
TRBD2 | TRBV6-1 | CASSEGLAKQFF
. | TRBV30 | CAWTGLGGNIQYF
TRBD1 | TRBV7-9 | CASSLASGTGGETQYF
. | TRBV4-1 | CASRGQETQYF